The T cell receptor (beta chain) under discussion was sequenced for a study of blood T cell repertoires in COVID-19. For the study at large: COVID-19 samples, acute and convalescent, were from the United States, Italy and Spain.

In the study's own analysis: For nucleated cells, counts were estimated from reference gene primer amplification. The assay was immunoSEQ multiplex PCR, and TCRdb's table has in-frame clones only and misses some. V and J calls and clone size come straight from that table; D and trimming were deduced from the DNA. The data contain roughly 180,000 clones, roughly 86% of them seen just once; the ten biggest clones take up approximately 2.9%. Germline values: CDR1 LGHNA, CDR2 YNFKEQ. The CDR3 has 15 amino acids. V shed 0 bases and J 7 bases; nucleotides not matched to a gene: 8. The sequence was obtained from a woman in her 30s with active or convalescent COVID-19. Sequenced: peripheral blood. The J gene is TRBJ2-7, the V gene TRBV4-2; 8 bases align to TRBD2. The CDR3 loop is CASSQEGLAGLEQYF. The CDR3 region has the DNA TGTGCCAGCAGCCAAGAGGGTCTAGCGGGCCTTGAGCAGTACTTC.